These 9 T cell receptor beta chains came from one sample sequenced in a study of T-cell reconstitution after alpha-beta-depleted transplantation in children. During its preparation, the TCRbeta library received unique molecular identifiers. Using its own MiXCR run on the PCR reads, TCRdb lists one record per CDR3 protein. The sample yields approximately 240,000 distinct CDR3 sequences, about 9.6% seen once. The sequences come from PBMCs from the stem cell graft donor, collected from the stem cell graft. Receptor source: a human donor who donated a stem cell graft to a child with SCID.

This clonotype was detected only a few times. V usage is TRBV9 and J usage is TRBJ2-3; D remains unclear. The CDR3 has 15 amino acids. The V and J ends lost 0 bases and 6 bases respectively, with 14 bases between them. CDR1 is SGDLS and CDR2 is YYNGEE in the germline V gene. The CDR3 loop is CASSVDVGFRDTQYF. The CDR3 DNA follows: TGTGCCAGCAGCGTAGACGTGGGGTTCAGGGATACGCAGTATTTT.

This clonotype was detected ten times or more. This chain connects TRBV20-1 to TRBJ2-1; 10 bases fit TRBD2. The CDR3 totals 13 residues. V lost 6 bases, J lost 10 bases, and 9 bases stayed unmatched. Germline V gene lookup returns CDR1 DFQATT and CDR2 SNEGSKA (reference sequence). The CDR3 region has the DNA TGCAGTGCGAGTAGCGGGGGGCAGGGCGAGCAGTTCTTC. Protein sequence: CSASSGGQGEQFF.

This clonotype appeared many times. In DNA, the CDR3 is TGTGCCAGCGAGGGACAAGTTCTTAGAGGCTATGGCTACACCTTC. It translates to CASEGQVLRGYGYTF. The V gene is TRBV19, the J gene TRBJ1-2; perhaps TRBD1 as D (6 bases). V lost 9 bases to trimming and J lost 4 bases, with 21 bases between them. In germline, CDR1 is LNHDA, CDR2 SQIVND (reference sequence). This CDR3 contains 15 residues.

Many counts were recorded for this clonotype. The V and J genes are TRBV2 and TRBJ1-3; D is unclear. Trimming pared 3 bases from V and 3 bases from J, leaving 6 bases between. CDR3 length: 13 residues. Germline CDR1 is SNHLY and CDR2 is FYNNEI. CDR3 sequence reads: CASSEGRGNTIYF. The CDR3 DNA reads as TGTGCCAGCAGTGAGGGCCGTGGAAACACCATATATTTT.

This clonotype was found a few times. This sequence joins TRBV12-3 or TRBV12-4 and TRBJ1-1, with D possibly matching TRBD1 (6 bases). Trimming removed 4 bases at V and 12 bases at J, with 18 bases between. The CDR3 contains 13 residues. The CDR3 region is CASSSRGHTASFF. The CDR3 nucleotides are TGTGCCAGCAGTTCGAGGGGACATACGGCATCTTTCTTT.

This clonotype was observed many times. In DNA, the CDR3 is TGCAGTGCTAGAGATGGATCCCGGAGGCAGTACTTC. This codes for CSARDGSRRQYF. The chain joins TRBV20-1 to TRBJ2-7; D remains ambiguous. This CDR3 has 12 amino acids. Trimming left V 0 bases short and J 9 bases short, with 12 bases between. CDR1 and CDR2 from the germline V gene are DFQATT and SNEGSKA (reference sequence).

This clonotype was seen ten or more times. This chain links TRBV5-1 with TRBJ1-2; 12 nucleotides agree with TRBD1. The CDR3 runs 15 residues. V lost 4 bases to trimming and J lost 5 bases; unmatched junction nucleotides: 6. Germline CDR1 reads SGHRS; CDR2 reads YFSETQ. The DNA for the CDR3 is TGCGCCAGCAGCCGGGGACAGGGGGCTCGGTATGGCTACACCTTC. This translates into CASSRGQGARYGYTF.

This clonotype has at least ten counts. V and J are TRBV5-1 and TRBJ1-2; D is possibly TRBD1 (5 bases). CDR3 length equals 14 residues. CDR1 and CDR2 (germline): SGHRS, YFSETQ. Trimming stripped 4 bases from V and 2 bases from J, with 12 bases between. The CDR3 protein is CASSIDRLNYGYTF. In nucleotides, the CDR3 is TGCGCCAGCAGCATAGACAGACTGAACTATGGCTACACCTTC. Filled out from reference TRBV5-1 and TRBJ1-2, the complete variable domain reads KAGVTQTPRYLIKTRGQQVTLSCSPISGHRSVSWYQQTPGQGLQFLFEYFSETQRNKGNFPGRFSGRQFSNSRSEMNVSTLELGDSALYLCASSIDRLNYGYTFGSGTRLTVV.

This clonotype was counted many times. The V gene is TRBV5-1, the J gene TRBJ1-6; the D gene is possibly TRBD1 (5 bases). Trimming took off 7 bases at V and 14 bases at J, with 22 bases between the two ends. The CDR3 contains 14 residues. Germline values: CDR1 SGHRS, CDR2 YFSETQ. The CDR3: CASVPGTPGVALHF. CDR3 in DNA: TGCGCCAGCGTACCCGGGACCCCCGGGGTTGCCCTCCACTTT.